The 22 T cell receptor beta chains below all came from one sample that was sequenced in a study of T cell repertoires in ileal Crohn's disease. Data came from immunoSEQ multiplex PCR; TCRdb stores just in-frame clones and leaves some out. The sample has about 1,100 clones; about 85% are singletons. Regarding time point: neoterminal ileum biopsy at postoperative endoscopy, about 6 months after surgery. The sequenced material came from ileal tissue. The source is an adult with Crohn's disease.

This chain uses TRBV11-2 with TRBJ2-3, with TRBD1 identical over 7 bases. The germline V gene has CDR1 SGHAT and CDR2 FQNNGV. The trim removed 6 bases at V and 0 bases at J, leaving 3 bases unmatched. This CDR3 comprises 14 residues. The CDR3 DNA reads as TGTGCCAGCAGTCCAGGGGGTAGCACAGATACGCAGTATTTT. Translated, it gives CASSPGGSTDTQYF.

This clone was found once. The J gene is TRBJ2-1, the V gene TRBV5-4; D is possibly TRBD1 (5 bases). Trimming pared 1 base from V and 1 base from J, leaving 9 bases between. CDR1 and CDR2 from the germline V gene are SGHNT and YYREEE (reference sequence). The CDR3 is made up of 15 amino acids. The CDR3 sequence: CASSLSQGSYNEQFF. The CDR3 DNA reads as TGTGCCAGCAGCTTGAGTCAGGGTTCCTACAATGAGCAGTTCTTC.

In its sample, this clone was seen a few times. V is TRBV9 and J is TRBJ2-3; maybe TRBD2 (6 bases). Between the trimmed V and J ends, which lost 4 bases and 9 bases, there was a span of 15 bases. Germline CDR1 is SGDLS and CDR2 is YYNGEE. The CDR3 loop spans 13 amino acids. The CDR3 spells CASSIDSRGTQYF. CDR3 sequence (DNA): TGTGCCAGCAGCATCGATAGCCGGGGGACGCAGTATTTT.

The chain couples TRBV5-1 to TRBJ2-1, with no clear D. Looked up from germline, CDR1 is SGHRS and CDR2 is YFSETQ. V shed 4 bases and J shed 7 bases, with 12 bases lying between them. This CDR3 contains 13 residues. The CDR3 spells CASSPNAGNEQFF. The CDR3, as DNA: TGCGCCAGCAGCCCCAACGCCGGGAATGAGCAGTTCTTC.

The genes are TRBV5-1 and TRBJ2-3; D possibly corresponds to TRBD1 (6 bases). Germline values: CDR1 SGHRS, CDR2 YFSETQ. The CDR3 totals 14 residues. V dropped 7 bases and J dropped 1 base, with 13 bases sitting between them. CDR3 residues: CASGQGPGTDTQYF. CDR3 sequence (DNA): TGCGCCAGCGGCCAGGGGCCGGGCACAGATACGCAGTATTTT.

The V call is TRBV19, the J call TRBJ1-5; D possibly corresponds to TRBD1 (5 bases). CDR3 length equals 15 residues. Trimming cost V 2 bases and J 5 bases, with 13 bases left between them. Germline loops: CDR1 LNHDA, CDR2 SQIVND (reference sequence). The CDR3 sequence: CASSILGVIYQPQHF. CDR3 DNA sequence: TGTGCCAGTAGTATACTAGGGGTCATATATCAGCCCCAGCATTTT.

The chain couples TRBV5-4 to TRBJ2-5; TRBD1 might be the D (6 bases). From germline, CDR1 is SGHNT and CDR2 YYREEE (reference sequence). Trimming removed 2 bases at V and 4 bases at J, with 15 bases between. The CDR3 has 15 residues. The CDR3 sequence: CASSLNRVRGETQYF. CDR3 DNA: TGTGCCAGCAGCTTAAACAGGGTACGAGGAGAGACCCAGTACTTC.

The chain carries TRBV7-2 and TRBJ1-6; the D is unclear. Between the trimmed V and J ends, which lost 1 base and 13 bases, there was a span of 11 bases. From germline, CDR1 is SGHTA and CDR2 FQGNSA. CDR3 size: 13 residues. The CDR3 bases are TGTGCCAGCAGCTTAGAGAGGCTTAGGCCCCTCCACTTT. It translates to CASSLERLRPLHF.

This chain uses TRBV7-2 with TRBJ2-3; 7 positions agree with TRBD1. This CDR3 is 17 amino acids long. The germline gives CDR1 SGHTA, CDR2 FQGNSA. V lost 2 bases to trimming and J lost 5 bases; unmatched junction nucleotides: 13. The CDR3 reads CASSLLVTGSFGDTQYF. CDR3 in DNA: TGTGCCAGCAGCTTATTAGTGACAGGGTCGTTCGGAGATACGCAGTATTTT.

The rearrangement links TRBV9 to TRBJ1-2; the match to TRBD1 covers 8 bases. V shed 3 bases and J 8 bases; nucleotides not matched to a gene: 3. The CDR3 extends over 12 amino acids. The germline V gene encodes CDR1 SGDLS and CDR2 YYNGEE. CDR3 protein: CASSATGVGYTF. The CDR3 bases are TGTGCCAGCAGCGCGACAGGGGTCGGCTACACCTTC.

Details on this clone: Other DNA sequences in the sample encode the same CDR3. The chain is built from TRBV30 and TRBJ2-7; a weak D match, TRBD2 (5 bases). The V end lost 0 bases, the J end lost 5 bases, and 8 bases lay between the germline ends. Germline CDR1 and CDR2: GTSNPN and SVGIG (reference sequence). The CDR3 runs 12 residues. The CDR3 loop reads CAWSVLGDEQYF. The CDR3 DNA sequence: TGTGCCTGGAGTGTACTCGGGGACGAGCAGTACTTC.

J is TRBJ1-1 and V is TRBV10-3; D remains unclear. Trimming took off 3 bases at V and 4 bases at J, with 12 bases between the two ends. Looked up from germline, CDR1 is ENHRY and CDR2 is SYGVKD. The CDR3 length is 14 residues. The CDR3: CAISDDTKGTEAFF. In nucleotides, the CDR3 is TGTGCCATCAGTGATGACACCAAAGGCACTGAAGCTTTCTTT.

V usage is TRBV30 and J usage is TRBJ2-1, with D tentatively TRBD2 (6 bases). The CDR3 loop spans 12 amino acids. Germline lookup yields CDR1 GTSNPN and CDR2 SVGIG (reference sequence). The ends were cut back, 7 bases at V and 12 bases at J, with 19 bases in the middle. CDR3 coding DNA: TGTGCCTACACGGTCGGCGGGGTCTCGCAGTTCTTC. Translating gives CAYTVGGVSQFF. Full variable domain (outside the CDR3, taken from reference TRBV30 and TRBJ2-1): SQTIHQWPATLVQPVGSPLSLECTVEGTSNPNLYWYRQAAGRGLQLLFYSVGIGQISSEVPQNLSASRPQDRQFILSSKKLLLSDSGFYLCAYTVGGVSQFFGPGTRLTVL.

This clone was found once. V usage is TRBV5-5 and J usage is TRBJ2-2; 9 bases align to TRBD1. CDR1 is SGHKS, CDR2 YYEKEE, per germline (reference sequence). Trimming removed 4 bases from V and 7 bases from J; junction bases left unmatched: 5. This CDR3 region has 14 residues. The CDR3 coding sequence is TGTGCCAGCAGCCAACAGGGGGCCAGCGGGGAGCTGTTTTTT. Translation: CASSQQGASGELFF.

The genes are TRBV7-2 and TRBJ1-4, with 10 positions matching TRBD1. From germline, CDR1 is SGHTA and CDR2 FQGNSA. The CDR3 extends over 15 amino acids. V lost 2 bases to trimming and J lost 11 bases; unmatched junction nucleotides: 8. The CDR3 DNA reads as TGTGCCAGCAGCTTAATAGGGACAGGGGAGCAGAAACTGTTTTTT. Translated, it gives CASSLIGTGEQKLFF.

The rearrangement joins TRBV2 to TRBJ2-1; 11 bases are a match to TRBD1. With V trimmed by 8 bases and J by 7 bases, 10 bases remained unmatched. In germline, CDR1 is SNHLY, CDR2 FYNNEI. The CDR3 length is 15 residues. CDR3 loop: CASVWGTGGMNEQFF. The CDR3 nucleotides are TGTGCCAGCGTTTGGGGGACAGGGGGAATGAATGAGCAGTTCTTC.

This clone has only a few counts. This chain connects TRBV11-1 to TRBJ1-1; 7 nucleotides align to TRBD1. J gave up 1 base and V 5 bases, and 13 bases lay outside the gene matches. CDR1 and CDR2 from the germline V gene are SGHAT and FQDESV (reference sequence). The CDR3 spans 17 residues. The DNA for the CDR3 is TGTGCCAGCAGCCCAGCCAGGGGGACTTTTTGGAACACTGAAGCTTTCTTT. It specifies CASSPARGTFWNTEAFF.

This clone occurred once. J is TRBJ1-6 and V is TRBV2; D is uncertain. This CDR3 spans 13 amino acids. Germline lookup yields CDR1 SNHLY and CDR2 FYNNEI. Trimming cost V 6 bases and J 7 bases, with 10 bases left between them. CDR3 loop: CASRRDSNSPLHF. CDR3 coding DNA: TGTGCCAGCAGACGTGACTCAAATTCACCCCTCCACTTT.

The CDR3 nucleotides read TGCGCCAGCAGCCCCCCTGGAGCAGATACGCAGTATTTT. Translation: CASSPPGADTQYF. The rearrangement links TRBV4-1 to TRBJ2-3; D ambiguous. Germline V lookup: CDR1 MGHRA, CDR2 YSYEKL. This CDR3 spans 13 amino acids. Trimming pared 4 bases from V and 4 bases from J, leaving 9 bases between.

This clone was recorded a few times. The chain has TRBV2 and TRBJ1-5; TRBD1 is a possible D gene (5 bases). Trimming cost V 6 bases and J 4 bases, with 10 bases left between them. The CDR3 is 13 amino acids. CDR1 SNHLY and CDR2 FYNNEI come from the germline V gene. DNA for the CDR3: TGTGCCAGCAGGTCACAGGAGAATCAGCCCCAGCATTTT. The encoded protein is CASRSQENQPQHF.

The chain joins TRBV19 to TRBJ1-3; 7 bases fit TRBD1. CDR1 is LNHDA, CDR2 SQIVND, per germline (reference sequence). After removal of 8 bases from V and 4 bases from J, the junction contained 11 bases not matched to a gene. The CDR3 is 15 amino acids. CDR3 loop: CASRPLTGRGNTIYF. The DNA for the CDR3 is TGTGCCAGTCGACCCTTGACAGGGCGAGGAAACACCATATATTTT.

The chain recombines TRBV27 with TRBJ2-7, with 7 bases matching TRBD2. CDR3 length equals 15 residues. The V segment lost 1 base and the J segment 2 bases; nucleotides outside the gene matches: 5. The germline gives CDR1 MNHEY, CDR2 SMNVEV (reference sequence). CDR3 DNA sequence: TGTGCCAGCAGTTTATTGTGGGGGGGAACCTACGAGCAGTACTTC. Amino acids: CASSLLWGGTYEQYF.